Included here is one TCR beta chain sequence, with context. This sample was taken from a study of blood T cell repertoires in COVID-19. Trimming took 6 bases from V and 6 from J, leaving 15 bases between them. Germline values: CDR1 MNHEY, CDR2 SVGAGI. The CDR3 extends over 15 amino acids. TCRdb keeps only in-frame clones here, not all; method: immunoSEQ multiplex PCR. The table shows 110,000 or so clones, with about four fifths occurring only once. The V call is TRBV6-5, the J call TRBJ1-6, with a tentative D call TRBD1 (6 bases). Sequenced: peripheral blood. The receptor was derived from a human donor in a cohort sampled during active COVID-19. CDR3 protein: CASRAGQNSNSPLHF. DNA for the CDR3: TGTGCCAGCAGAGCAGGACAGAATTCTAATTCACCCCTCCACTTT.